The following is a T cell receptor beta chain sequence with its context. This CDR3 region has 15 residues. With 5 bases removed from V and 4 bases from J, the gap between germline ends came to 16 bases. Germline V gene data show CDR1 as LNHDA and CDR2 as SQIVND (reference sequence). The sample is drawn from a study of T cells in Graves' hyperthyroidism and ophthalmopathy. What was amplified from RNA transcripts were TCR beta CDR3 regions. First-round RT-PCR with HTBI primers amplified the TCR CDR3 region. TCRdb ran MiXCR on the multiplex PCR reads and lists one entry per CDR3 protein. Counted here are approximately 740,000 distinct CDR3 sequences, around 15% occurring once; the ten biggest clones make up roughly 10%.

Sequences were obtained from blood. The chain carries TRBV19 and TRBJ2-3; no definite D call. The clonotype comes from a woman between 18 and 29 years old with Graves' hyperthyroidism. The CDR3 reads CASSAQPRRSDTQYF. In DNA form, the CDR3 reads TGTGCCAGTAGTGCTCAGCCCCGGCGGTCAGATACGCAGTATTTT. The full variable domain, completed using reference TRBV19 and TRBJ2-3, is DGGITQSPKYLFRKEGQNVTLSCEQNLNHDAMYWYRQDPGQGLRLIYYSQIVNDFQKGDIAEGYSVSREKKESFPLTVTSAQKNPTAFYLCASSAQPRRSDTQYFGPGTRLTVL.